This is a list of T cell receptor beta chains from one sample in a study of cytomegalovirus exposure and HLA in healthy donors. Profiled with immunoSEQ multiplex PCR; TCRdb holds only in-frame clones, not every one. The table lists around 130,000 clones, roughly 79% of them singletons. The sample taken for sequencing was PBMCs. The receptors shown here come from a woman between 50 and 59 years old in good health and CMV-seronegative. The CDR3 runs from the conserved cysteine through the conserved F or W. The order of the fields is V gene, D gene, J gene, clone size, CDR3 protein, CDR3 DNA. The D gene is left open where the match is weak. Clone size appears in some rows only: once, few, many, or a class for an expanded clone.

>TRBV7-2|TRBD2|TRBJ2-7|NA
CASSPLAGGTSYEQYF
TGTGCCAGCAGCCCGCTAGCGGGAGGCACTAGCTACGAGCAGTACTTC
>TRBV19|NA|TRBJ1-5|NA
CASSMGRGGQPQHF
TGTGCCAGTAGTATGGGGAGGGGCGGGCAGCCCCAGCATTTT
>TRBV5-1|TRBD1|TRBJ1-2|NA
CASSSGGQNYGYTF
TGCGCCAGCAGCTCTGGGGGACAGAACTATGGCTACACCTTC
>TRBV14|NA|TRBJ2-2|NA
CASSPKVGEAHTGELFF
TGTGCCAGCAGCCCGAAAGTGGGGGAGGCCCACACCGGGGAGCTGTTTTTT
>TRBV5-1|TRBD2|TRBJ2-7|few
CASSSQTSGSPYEQYF
TGCGCCAGCAGCTCGCAAACTAGCGGGAGTCCCTACGAGCAGTACTTC
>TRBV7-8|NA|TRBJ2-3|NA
CASSLAWMGGTDTQYF
TGTGCCAGCAGCTTAGCATGGATGGGCGGCACAGATACGCAGTATTTT
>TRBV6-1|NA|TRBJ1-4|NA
CASSEGSSYEKLFF
TGTGCCAGCAGTGAAGGTTCCTCGTATGAAAAACTGTTTTTT
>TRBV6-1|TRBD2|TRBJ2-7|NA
CASTNVGTSSSEQYF
TGTGCCAGTACCAATGTAGGGACTAGCTCGTCCGAGCAGTACTTC
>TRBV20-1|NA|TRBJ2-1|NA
CSARGPAGQFF
TGCAGTGCTAGAGGGCCGGCGGGGCAGTTCTTC
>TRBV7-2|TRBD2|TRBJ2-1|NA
CASSPGRPASGPTNEQFF
TGTGCCAGCAGCCCTGGGAGACCTGCTAGCGGCCCGACGAATGAGCAGTTCTTC
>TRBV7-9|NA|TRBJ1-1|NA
CASSPDGEGRHTEAFF
TGTGCCAGCAGCCCCGACGGGGAGGGTAGGCACACTGAAGCTTTCTTT
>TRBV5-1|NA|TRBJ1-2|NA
CASSLSGGTTGYGYTF
TGCGCCAGCAGCCTCTCTGGGGGGACCACAGGCTATGGCTACACCTTC
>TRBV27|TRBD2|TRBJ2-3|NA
CASSFEGGPGDTQYF
TGTGCCAGCAGTTTTGAGGGAGGGCCCGGAGATACGCAGTATTTT
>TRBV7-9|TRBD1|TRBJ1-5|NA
CASSHYDRGEPQHF
TGTGCCAGCAGCCACTATGACAGGGGTGAGCCCCAGCATTTT
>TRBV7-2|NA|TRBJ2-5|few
CASSLVDRSQETQYF
TGTGCCAGCAGCTTGGTGGACAGAAGCCAAGAGACCCAGTACTTC
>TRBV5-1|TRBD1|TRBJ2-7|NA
CASRPGTAYSYEQYF
TGCGCCAGCAGGCCCGGGACAGCCTACTCCTACGAGCAGTACTTC
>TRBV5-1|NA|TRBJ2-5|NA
CASSAQGSQETQYF
TGCGCCAGCAGCGCACAGGGAAGCCAAGAGACCCAGTACTTC
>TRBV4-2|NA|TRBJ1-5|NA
CASSQERGNQPQHF
TGTGCCAGCAGCCAAGAGAGGGGGAATCAGCCCCAGCATTTT
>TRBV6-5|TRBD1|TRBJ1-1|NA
CASRQQGGSEAFF
TGTGCCAGCAGACAACAGGGGGGGTCTGAAGCTTTCTTT
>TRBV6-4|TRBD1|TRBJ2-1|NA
CASSDPPGGVNYNEQFF
TGTGCCAGCAGTGACCCCCCAGGGGGCGTAAACTACAATGAGCAGTTCTTC
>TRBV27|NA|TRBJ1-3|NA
CASSLTPGNTIYF
TGTGCCAGCAGTCTGACTCCTGGAAACACCATATATTTT
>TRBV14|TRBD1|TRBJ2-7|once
CASSPALGQGYEQYF
TGTGCCAGCAGCCCTGCTTTGGGACAGGGCTACGAGCAGTACTTC